This T cell receptor (beta chain) derives from a study of cytomegalovirus exposure and HLA in healthy donors (dated by TCRdb to the late 2010s). Context from the whole study: An earlier analysis of 550 to 700 of the donors reported 250 to 350 Gb of sequence data and 120 million or so unique TCR beta sequences from roughly 200 million T cells. Approximately 310 gigabases of sequencing data and approximately 80 million unique TCR sequences were included in an early release covering 550 to 800 HLA-typed donors. Of the roughly 400 genotyped donors, approximately 82% fell in the genetic ancestry cluster associated with self-reported Caucasian donors. The study aimed to test whether signatures of past pathogen exposure could be identified by cataloging public T cell receptors. The study profiled the T cell repertoires of hundreds of subjects by immunosequencing and related them to cytomegalovirus serostatus. Besides the first cohort of approximately 670 subjects, a separate validation cohort made up of 120 different subjects was used. High-throughput TCR immunosequencing, statistical association of individual TCRs with disease status, and machine learning were combined to predict cytomegalovirus infection status. A later analysis re-examined previously published TCR beta repertoires from more than 550 donors and added high-resolution HLA genotyping to investigate patterns of TCR occurrence. Rather than drawing on any new phenotypic data, the later analysis identified candidate immune exposures from TCR beta sequences and the way those sequences occurred across donors. An earlier analysis of around 640 of the donors used high-throughput TCR beta sequencing to judge whether each TCR beta V gene segment behaved as functional or pseudogenic. Alongside the repertoire data, information on donor age, sex, ethnicity and CMV serostatus was compiled. A later genetic analysis took genome-wide SNP genotypes for about 65% of the 666 donors and used that subset as a discovery cohort. Every repertoire in the discovery cohort had been generated on one and the same sequencing platform. HLA typing included class I and class II loci at four-digit resolution. Typing coverage differed by locus: A, B, C, DRB1 and DQB1 were typed in roughly 620-640 donors, DQA1 in about 560, DPA1 in 606, and DPB1 in roughly 470. A handful of DR-DQ haplotypes were treated as single units for association and clustering because of strong linkage in the cohort. Among roughly 400 genotyped donors of the cohort, an average of around 250,000 unique TCR beta nucleotide sequences was sequenced per donor, of which about 18% were non-productive. Points the paper makes about the study in general: When HLA alleles, especially DR and DQ, strongly co-occurred, attributing TCR associations to individual alleles was difficult. A later genetic analysis reported fewer N-insertions in productive TCRs among donors in an Asian-associated ancestry cluster than the roughly 700-donor mean. In an earlier analysis of some 540 of the donors, most TCR beta V segments appeared in productive rearrangements about 87% or about 30% of the time, broadly matching IMGT annotations. In a later analysis, HLA-associated TCR beta chains showed more clonal expansion and lower generation probabilities than non-associated chains that were equally common. At a false discovery rate of 0.05, a later analysis linked 15,000 to 20,000 TCR beta sequences to specific HLA alleles. A later analysis found that most CMV-associated TCR beta chains appeared HLA-restricted, with HLA associations seemingly driven largely by CMV exposure. Because HLA typing was unavailable for some donors at each locus, only the typed subset was used in association tests. A cluster of highly shared sequence variants was judged likely to be a technical artifact of the sequencing pipeline. An association between a missense DCLRE1C variant and V-gene and J-gene trimming of TCR beta chains was found in a later genetic analysis and replicated in an independent cohort. In this cohort, only TCR beta chains were sequenced, and detectable features were limited by the absence of alpha or paired-chain data. A further reported finding was that TCR beta sequences accurately predicted the HLA-A and HLA-B alleles for most subjects in the first cohort. While some public TCRs were present in many individuals, most TCR sequences turned up only very rarely across donors. In the study, about 150 TCR beta chains were listed as associated with cytomegalovirus. Because counts were too low, seventeen rarely observed V segments, including chromosome 9 orphons, were excluded from the earlier analysis of 587 of the donors. The authors suggested that the approach could potentially be extended to other disease states and immunological phenotypes. The only immune exposure information available for the cohort was CMV serostatus. Some IMGT-functional V segments, including TRBV6-2 and TRBV6-3, could not be distinguished by the 87-base-pair reads and were therefore excluded. The classifier was reported to diagnose cytomegalovirus status with high specificity and sensitivity in both the original cohort and the validation cohort. In a later analysis, several top co-occurrence clusters were reported to appear linked to parvovirus B19, influenza, CMV and Epstein-Barr virus. A later analysis found that TCR association rates varied across HLA loci, with DRB1 alleles showing the most associated TCRs and HLA-C alleles the fewest. In vitro tests confirmed that three of the cytomegalovirus-associated TCR beta chains recognize cytomegalovirus antigens. Roughly uniform sequencing depth across donors was assumed in presence/absence analyses, although this assumption may not hold. Linkage disequilibrium might explain the correlated functional status among segregating V segments, but an unknown experimental factor could not be excluded.

The cohort was made up of roughly 670 healthy bone marrow donors. All cohort members were sampled while nominally healthy, although unrecorded immune exposures were likely present. The donor tested CMV seropositive, placing the donor among the approximately 290 seropositive members of the cohort. Every donor gave a peripheral blood sample, and the peripheral blood mononuclear cells from that sample were used for TCR beta sequencing. The Qiagen DNeasy Blood Extraction Kit was used to extract genomic DNA from the blood cell samples. Libraries were made using the immunoSEQ multiplex PCR assay. The multiplex PCR relied on a mix of 60 forward primers for TCR Vbeta segments and 13 reverse primers for TCR Jbeta segments. A multiplex PCR assay on genomic DNA amplified the CDR3 region of rearranged TCR beta genes. The amplified TCR beta libraries were sequenced on the Illumina HiSeq System as 87-base-pair reads. Concerning the study's data processing: A later analysis counted about 82 million unique TCR beta chains across the 600 to 850 repertoires, and 10 million to 11 million of these chains were shared by at least two donors. To remove PCR and sequencing errors, raw reads were error-corrected and collapsed into unique sequences using a nearest-neighbor algorithm that merged closely related sequences. CDR3 sequences were aligned to IMGT reference sequences to assign V, D and J gene segments. For a sequence to be retained, at least a six-nucleotide match to both a V gene segment and a J gene segment was required. Rearrangements were classified as productive when the CDR3 lacked stop codons and remained in frame with V and J, and all other rearrangements were classified as non-productive. CDR3 was defined according to IMGT convention as the region running from the second conserved V-encoded cysteine to the conserved J-encoded phenylalanine. In an earlier analysis of approximately 500 of the donors, sequences lacking an unambiguous match to a single V gene segment were excluded. In an earlier analysis of 450 to 700 of the donors, V segments were called functional above 56.7% productive rearrangements and were called segregating when the between-donor standard deviation exceeded 5%. To diagnose cytomegalovirus status from the catalog of TCR beta chain sequences, a statistical classification framework was built. In a later analysis, TCR nucleotide sequences were compared against IMGT/GENE-DB human TR gene sequences so that V and J genes could be assigned. The TCRdist pipeline was used in a later analysis to assign CDR3 sequences and most-parsimonious VDJ recombination scenarios. In a later analysis, each TCR beta chain was defined by its CDR3 amino acid sequence together with its V-gene family, and reads without a unique V-gene family were excluded. As a way to deal with suspected cross-contamination and a sequencing artifact, a later analysis dropped hundreds of nucleotide sequences that were highly shared and had low generation probability. In a later analysis, a clonal expansion index was calculated for each public chain from normalized within-repertoire ranks of inferred template counts. In a later analysis, generation probabilities were computed using a VDJ recombination model fitted to out-of-frame rearrangements, and the results were checked against IGoR. Hypergeometric tests were used in a later analysis to score TCR-TCR, TCR-HLA and TCR-CMV co-occurrence, with a repertoire-size bias correction applied to the TCR pairs. A later analysis estimated false discovery rates by permuting HLA or CMV assignments 20 times. In a later analysis, co-occurring TCRs were grouped using DBSCAN, and TCRdist sequence similarity was added for clustering within HLA-allele-positive subsets. Repertoires with fewer than 30,000 or more than 120,000 public chains, plus five repertoires with anomalous nucleotide sharing, were excluded from co-occurrence clustering. TCRdb took over this immuneACCESS table, retaining in-frame rearrangements with V and J assigned. Such tables are incomplete; in checked studies, under half of the missing clones stem from an unresolved V gene, and the remainder is unexplained. The V and J calls and clone size are taken from that table; D and trimming were inferred from the DNA. The sample's own table lists over 200,000 clones. The ten largest clones add up to roughly 0.98% of the sample.

Points on this clone: The target of this receptor is not known. A junction end diverges from the germline sequence, so it may reflect a read error.

There are 14 amino acids in the CDR3, from cysteine to phenylalanine inclusive. The only DNA kept is the CDR3, 42 bases in frame from the first base. From a lookup of the germline V gene, CDR1 and CDR2 are SGHRS and YFSETQ. The TCR originated in a woman in her twenties or thirties in good health and CMV-seropositive. The sequencing input was PBMCs. The chain joins TRBV5-1 to TRBJ2-5, with 7 bases in between that match TRBD1. In nucleotides, the sequence is TGCGCCAGCAGCTTACAGGGGATCGGAGAGGCCCAGTACTTC. Translated, this gives CASSLQGIGEAQYF.